This T cell receptor (beta chain) derives from a study of T-cell memory formation after mild COVID-19. 5'RACE primed from the constant segment yielded TCR alpha and TCR beta cDNA libraries bearing sample barcodes and UMIs. TCRdb called the 5' RACE reads again in MiXCR, with one record for every CDR3 protein. The data contain about 290,000 distinct CDR3 sequences, more than 15% of them singletons. This clonotype has a handful of counts. The antigen remains unidentified. This CDR3 comprises 16 residues. Germline assignment: CDR1 SNHLY and CDR2 FYNNEI. V lost 4 bases, J lost 3 bases, and 16 bases lay in between. Study conclusions and caveats: Day 15 to 85 contracting clones showed balanced CD4/CD8; day 15 to 37 expanders favored CD4+. Some clones that responded were present in memory (sampled pre-infection), which suggests cross-reactive memory joined. Most CD4+ clones that shrank were in CM and EM, while CD8+ ones turned up in EMRA.

The sample comprised PBMCs or a T cell subset sorted from them (not recorded which). The rearrangement uses TRBV2 and TRBJ1-5; D is possibly TRBD1 (6 bases). This TCR came from a man younger than 35 who had mild COVID-19 (a few samples of this study predate the infection). Cell type and time point are not known. The DNA for the CDR3 is TGTGCCAGCAGTGTCAGGGGAGGGGAGTACAATCAGCCCCAGCATTTT. The encoded protein is CASSVRGGEYNQPQHF.